This entry describes one T cell receptor (beta chain). This sample was taken from a study of blood T cell repertoires in COVID-19. Study background: Italy, Spain and the United States were the sources of the convalescent and acute COVID-19 samples. PBMCs, B-cell-depleted T cells, or T cells were the source of the cDNA or gDNA that made up the material.

Authors' processing steps: Scientists estimated how many nucleated cells there were by amplifying reference gene primers. TCRdb's table, derived via immunoSEQ multiplex PCR, lists solely in-frame clones and lacks some. V and J calls plus clone size are reproduced from that table; the DNA served to infer D and trimming. The data show about 160,000 clones, around 87% seen once. V was pared by 4 bases and J by 6 bases, with 2 bases of the junction left unmatched. Germline CDR1 and CDR2: LNHDA and SQIVND (reference sequence). This CDR3 region has 13 residues. The Seattle patients, enrolled during active infection, were followed longitudinally.

The chain employs TRBV19 and TRBJ1-2; TRBD1 matches at 10 bases. The specimen sequenced was peripheral blood. This sequence was found in a woman aged 70-85 years with COVID-19, enrolled during active disease. The CDR3 loop is CASSRDRGDGYTF. Here the CDR3 DNA reads TGTGCCAGTAGTAGGGACAGGGGTGATGGCTACACCTTC.